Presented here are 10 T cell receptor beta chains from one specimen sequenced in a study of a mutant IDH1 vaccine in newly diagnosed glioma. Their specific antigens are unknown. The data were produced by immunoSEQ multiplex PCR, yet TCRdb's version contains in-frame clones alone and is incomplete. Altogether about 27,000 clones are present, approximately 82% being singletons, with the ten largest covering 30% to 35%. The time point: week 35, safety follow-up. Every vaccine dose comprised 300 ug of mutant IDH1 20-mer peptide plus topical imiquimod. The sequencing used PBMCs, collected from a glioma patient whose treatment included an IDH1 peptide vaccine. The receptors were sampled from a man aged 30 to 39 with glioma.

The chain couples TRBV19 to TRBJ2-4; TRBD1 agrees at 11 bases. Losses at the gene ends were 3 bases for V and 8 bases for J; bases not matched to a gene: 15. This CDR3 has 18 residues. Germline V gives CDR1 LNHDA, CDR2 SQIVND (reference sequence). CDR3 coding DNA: TGTGCCAGTAGTATTAGCGGGACAGGGGGGAGATTGCGGGACATTCAGTACTTC. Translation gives CASSISGTGGRLRDIQYF.

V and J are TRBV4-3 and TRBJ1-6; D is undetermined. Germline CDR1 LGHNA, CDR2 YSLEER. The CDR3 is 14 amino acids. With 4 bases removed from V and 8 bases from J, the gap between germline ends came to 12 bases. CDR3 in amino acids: CASSREMSDSPLHF. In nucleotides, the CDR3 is TGCGCCAGCAGCCGAGAGATGAGTGATTCACCCCTCCACTTT.

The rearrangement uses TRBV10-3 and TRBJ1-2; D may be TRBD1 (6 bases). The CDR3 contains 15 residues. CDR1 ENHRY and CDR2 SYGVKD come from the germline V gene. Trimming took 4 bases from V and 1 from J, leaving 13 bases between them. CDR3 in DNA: TGTGCCATCAGTGTGGAGGGGGGTTTTAACTATGGCTACACCTTC. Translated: CAISVEGGFNYGYTF.

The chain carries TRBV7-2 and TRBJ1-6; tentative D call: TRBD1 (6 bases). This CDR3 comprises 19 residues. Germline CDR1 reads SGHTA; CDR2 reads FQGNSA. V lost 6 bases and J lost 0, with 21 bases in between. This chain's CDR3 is CASRSGGANFSSYNSPLHF. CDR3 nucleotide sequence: TGTGCCAGCAGGTCCGGGGGCGCCAATTTCAGCTCCTATAATTCACCCCTCCACTTT.

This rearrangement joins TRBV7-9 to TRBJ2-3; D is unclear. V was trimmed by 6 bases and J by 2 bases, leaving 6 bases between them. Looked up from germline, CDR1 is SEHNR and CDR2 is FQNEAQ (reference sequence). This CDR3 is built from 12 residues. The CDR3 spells CASSRTTDTQYF. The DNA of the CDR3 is TGTGCCAGCAGTCGGACCACAGATACGCAGTATTTT.

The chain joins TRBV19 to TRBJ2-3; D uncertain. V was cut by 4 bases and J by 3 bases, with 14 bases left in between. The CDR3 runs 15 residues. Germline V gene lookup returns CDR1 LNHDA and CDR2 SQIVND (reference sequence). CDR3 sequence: CASSTTATRTDTQYF. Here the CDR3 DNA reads TGTGCCAGTAGTACAACCGCTACCAGAACAGATACGCAGTATTTT.

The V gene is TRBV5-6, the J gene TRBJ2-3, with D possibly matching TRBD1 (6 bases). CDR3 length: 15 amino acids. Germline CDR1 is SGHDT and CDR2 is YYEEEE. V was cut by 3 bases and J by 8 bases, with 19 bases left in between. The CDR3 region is CASSSKDRTGGTQYF. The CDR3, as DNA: TGTGCCAGCAGCTCGAAAGACAGGACTGGTGGTACGCAGTATTTT.

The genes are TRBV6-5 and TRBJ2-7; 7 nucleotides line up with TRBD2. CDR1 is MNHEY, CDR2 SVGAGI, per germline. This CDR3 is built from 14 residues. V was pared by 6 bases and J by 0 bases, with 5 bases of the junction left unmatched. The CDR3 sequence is CASRRDYSSYEQYF. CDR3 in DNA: TGTGCCAGCAGACGGGACTACAGCTCCTACGAGCAGTACTTC.

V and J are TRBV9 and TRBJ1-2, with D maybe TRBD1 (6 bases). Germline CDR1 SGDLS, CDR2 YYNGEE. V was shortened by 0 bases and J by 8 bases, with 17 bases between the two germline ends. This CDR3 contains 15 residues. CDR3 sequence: CASSVGDTNTGGYTF. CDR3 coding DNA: TGTGCCAGCAGCGTAGGGGACACCAATACTGGAGGCTACACCTTC. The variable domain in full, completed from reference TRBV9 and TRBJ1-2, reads DSGVTQTPKHLITATGQRVTLRCSPRSGDLSVYWYQQSLDQGLQFLIQYYNGEERAKGNILERFSAQQFPDLHSELNLSSLELGDSALYFCASSVGDTNTGGYTFGSGTRLTVV.

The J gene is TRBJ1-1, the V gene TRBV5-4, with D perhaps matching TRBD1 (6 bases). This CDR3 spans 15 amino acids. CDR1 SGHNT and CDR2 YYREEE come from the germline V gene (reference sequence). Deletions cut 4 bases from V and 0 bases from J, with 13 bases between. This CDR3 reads CASSAIQGLNTEAFF. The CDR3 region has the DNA TGTGCCAGCAGCGCGATACAGGGCCTGAACACTGAAGCTTTCTTT.